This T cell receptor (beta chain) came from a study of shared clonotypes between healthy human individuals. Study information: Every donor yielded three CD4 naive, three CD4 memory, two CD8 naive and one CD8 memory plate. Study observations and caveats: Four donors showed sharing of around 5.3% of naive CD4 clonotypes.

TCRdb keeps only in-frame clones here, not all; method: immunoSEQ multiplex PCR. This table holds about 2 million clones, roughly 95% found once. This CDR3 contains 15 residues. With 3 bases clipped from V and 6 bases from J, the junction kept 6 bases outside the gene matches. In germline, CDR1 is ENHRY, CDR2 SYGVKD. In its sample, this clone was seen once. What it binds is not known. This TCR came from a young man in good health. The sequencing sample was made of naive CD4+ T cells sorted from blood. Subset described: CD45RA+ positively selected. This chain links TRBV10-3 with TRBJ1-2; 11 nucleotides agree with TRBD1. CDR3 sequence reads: CAISERGQGDDGYTF. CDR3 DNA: TGTGCCATCAGTGAACGGGGACAGGGGGACGATGGCTACACCTTC.